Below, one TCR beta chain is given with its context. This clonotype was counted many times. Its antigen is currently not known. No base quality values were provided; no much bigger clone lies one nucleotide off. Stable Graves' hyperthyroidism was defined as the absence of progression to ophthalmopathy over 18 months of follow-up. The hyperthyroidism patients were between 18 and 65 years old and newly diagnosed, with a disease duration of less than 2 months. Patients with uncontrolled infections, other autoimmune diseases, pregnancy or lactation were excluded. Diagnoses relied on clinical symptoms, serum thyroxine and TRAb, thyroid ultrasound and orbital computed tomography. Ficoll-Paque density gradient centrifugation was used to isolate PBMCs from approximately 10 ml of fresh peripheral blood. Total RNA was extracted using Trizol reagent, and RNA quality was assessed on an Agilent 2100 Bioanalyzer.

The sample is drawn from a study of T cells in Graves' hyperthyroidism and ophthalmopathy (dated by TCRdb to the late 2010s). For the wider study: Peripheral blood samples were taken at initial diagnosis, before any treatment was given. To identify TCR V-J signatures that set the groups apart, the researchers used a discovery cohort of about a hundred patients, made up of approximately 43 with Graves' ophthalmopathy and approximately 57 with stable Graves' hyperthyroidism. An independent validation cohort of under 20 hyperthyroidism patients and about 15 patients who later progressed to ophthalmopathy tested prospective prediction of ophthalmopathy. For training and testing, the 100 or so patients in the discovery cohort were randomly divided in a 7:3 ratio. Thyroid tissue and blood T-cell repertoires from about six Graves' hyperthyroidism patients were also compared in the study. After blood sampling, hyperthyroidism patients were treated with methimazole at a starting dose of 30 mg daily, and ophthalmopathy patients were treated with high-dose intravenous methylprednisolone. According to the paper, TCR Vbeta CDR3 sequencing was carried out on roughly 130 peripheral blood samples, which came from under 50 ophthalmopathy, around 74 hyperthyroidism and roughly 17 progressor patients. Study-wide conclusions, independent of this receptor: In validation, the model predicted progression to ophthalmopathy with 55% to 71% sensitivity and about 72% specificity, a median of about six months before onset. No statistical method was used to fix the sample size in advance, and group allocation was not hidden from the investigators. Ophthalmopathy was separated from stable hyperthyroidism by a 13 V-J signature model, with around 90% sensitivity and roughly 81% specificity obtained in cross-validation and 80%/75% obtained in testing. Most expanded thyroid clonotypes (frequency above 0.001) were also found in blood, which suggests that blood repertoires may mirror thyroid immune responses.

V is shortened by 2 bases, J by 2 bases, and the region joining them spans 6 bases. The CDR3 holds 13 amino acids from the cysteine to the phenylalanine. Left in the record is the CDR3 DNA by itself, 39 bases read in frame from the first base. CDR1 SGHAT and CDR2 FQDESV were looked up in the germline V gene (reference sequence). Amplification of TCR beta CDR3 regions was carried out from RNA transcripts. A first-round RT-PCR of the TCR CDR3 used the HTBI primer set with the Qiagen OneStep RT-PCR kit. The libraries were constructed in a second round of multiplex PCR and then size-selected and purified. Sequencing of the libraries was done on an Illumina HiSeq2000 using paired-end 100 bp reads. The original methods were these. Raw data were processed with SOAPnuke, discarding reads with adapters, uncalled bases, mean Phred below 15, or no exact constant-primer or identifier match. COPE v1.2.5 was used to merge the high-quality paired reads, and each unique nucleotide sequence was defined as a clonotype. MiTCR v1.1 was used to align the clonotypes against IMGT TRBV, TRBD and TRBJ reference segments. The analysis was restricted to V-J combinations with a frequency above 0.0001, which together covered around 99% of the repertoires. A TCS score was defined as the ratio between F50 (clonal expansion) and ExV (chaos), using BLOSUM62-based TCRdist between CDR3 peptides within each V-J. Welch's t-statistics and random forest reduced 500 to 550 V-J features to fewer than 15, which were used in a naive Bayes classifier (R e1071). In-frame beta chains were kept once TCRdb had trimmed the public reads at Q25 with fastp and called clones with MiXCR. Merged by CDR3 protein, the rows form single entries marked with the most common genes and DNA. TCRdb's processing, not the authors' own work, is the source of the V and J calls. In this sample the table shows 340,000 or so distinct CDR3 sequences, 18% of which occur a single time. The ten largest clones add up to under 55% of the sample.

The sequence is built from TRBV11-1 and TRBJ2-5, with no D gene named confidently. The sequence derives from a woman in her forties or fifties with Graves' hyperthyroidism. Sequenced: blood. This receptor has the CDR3 CASSLYSQETQYF. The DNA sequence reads TGTGCCAGCAGCTTATACTCACAAGAGACCCAGTACTTC.